The 23 T cell receptor beta chains listed next were all sequenced from one sample in a study of early T cells in non-severe SARS-CoV-2 infection. Via MiXCR, TCRdb re-called the 5' RACE reads, giving one row per CDR3 protein. The sample records roughly 50,000 distinct CDR3 sequences, approximately 6% being singletons. This specimen was whole blood, taken at baseline. Receptor source: an adult who was a healthcare worker with PCR-confirmed SARS-CoV-2 infection or an uninfected control (not recorded which).

This chain uses TRBV28 with TRBJ2-4; D is possibly TRBD1 or TRBD2 (5 bases each). The CDR3 is made up of 13 amino acids. V was clipped by 10 bases and J by 8 bases, with 18 bases between them. CDR1 and CDR2 from the germline V gene are MDHEN and SYDVKM. The CDR3 loop is CATVTGGWDIQYF. As DNA, the CDR3 is TGTGCCACAGTTACTGGGGGATGGGACATTCAGTACTTC.

This clonotype came up many times. The J gene is TRBJ1-4, the V gene TRBV5-4, with D possibly TRBD1 on 6 matching bases. This CDR3 has 17 residues. Germline CDR1 is SGHNT and CDR2 is YYREEE (reference sequence). V shed 1 base and J shed 4 bases, with 17 bases lying between them. The CDR3 DNA is TGTGCCAGCAGCTTGTATCCCCTCCCGGACAGTAATGAAAAACTGTTTTTT. Protein product: CASSLYPLPDSNEKLFF.

This clonotype was counted between two and nine times. The chain uses TRBV5-1 and TRBJ2-3; TRBD1 might be the D (8 bases). This CDR3 comprises 16 residues. Per the germline V gene, CDR1 is SGHRS and CDR2 is YFSETQ. With 3 bases removed from V and 2 bases from J, the gap between germline ends came to 16 bases. The CDR3 DNA reads as TGCGCCAGCAGCTCCCGGACAGGGACTAACACAGATACGCAGTATTTT. This codes for CASSSRTGTNTDTQYF. Full variable domain (rest looked up from reference TRBV5-1 and TRBJ2-3): KAGVTQTPRYLIKTRGQQVTLSCSPISGHRSVSWYQQTPGQGLQFLFEYFSETQRNKGNFPGRFSGRQFSNSRSEMNVSTLELGDSALYLCASSSRTGTNTDTQYFGPGTRLTVL.

The rearrangement uses TRBV29-1 and TRBJ2-7; D is uncertain. Germline V gene sequence: CDR1 SQVTM, CDR2 ANQGSEA. The CDR3 length is 11 residues. V lost 8 bases, J lost 6 bases, and 14 bases lay in between. This CDR3 reads CSTLGNGEQYF. The DNA of the CDR3 is TGCAGCACCCTGGGTAATGGCGAGCAGTACTTC.

The chain carries TRBV5-6 and TRBJ2-1, with TRBD2 matching over 10 bases. Germline CDR1 is SGHDT and CDR2 is YYEEEE. J was trimmed by 0 bases and V by 6 bases; bases with no gene match: 9. The CDR3 runs 17 residues. This CDR3 reads CASISSGSASSYNEQFF. CDR3 nucleotide sequence: TGTGCCAGCATCTCTAGCGGGAGCGCCAGCTCCTACAATGAGCAGTTCTTC. Using reference TRBV5-6 and TRBJ2-1 for the parts outside the CDR3, the full variable domain is DAGVTQSPTHLIKTRGQQVTLRCSPKSGHDTVSWYQQALGQGPQFIFQYYEEEERQRGNFPDRFSGHQFPNYSSELNVNALLLGDSALYLCASISSGSASSYNEQFFGPGTRLTVL.

This clonotype was seen only a few times. This chain uses TRBV6-1 with TRBJ2-1; D unclear. Germline values: CDR1 MNHNS, CDR2 SASEGT. The CDR3 totals 14 residues. Deletions cut 4 bases from V and 6 bases from J, with 13 bases between. The CDR3 DNA follows: TGTGCCAGCAGTGTTAGGGAAGGTCCCAATGAGCAGTTCTTC. This translates into CASSVREGPNEQFF.

This clonotype was found many times. Written as DNA, the CDR3 is TGTGCCAGTAGTAGTAACAGGGGTTACAATGAGCAGTTCTTC. Encoded protein: CASSSNRGYNEQFF. V and J are TRBV19 and TRBJ2-1, with TRBD1 identical over 7 bases. Looked up from germline, CDR1 is LNHDA and CDR2 is SQIVND (reference sequence). V was pared by 4 bases and J by 4 bases, with 4 bases of the junction left unmatched. This CDR3 contains 14 residues.

This clonotype was picked up a small number of times. The chain joins TRBV3-1 to TRBJ2-7; 7 bases map to TRBD1. The CDR3 has 16 residues. The V segment lost 4 bases and the J segment 5 bases; nucleotides outside the gene matches: 14. Germline assignment: CDR1 LGHDT and CDR2 YNNKEL (reference sequence). DNA for the CDR3: TGTGCCAGCAGCCCCCTACCGGGACAGAAGTATAACGAGCAGTACTTC. Translated: CASSPLPGQKYNEQYF.

This clonotype was found many times. The V and J genes are TRBV7-6 and TRBJ2-7; D call uncertain. The CDR3 extends over 14 amino acids. V shed 5 bases and J shed 0 bases, with 11 bases lying between them. Looked up from germline, CDR1 is SGHVS and CDR2 is FNYEAQ. The CDR3 nucleotides are TGTGCCAGCAGCCCTACACTACCCTCCTACGAGCAGTACTTC. Residues: CASSPTLPSYEQYF.

This chain uses TRBV28 with TRBJ2-1, with 7 bases aligning to TRBD2. Trimming removed 3 bases from V and 7 bases from J; junction bases left unmatched: 6. The CDR3 is 14 amino acids. The germline CDR1 and CDR2 sequences are MDHEN and SYDVKM. DNA for the CDR3: TGTGCCAGCAGTTTTGCGGGAGCCTCGAATGAGCAGTTCTTC. It yields the protein CASSFAGASNEQFF.

This clonotype was seen many times. The V gene is TRBV6-4, the J gene TRBJ2-1, with 8 bases matching TRBD2. Unmatched junction bases numbered 1, after V lost 0 bases and J lost 0 bases. The CDR3 has 16 amino acids. The germline V gene encodes CDR1 MRHNA and CDR2 SNTAGT. The CDR3 DNA is TGTGCCAGCAGTGACTCGAGCGGGAGCTCCTACAATGAGCAGTTCTTC. Translation: CASSDSSGSSYNEQFF.

Many counts were recorded for this clonotype. The chain is built from TRBV3-1 and TRBJ1-2; 7 positions agree with TRBD1. The CDR3 extends over 16 amino acids. V lost 0 bases to trimming and J lost 6 bases; unmatched junction nucleotides: 10. Germline V gene lookup returns CDR1 LGHDT and CDR2 YNNKEL (reference sequence). The CDR3 nucleotides read TGTGCCAGCAGCCAAGACAGGACAGGAAGGGGCGATGGCTACACCTTC. Protein product: CASSQDRTGRGDGYTF.

This clonotype was seen ten or more times. The chain recombines TRBV27 with TRBJ2-5, with a weak D call TRBD2 (6 bases). Per germline, CDR1 MNHEY and CDR2 SMNVEV (reference sequence). This CDR3 contains 14 residues. The ends were cut back, 7 bases at V and 4 bases at J, with 16 bases in the middle. The CDR3 DNA sequence: TGTGCCAGCAACCCCCCGGGAGCTCGAGAGACCCAGTACTTC. Translation: CASNPPGARETQYF.

This clonotype came up once. The rearrangement uses TRBV3-2 and TRBJ2-2; TRBD2, the table's D call, lacks a check against the DNA. TRBV3-2 is flagged as a pseudogene. The CDR3 runs to 16 residues. DNA of the CDR3: TGTGCCAGCAGCCAAGGCCTAGCGGGAGCCTCCGGGGAGCTGTTTTTT. Protein product: CASSQGLAGASGELFF.

This clonotype came up many times. The chain uses TRBV29-1 and TRBJ2-2; unclear D gene. The germline V and J ends were trimmed by 4 bases and 3 bases, with 12 bases remaining between them. Germline CDR1 reads SQVTM; CDR2 reads ANQGSEA. CDR3 length equals 14 residues. The DNA of the CDR3 is TGCAGCGTTGTGTTAGGGCACTACACCGGGGAGCTGTTTTTT. This translates into CSVVLGHYTGELFF.

This clonotype was observed at least ten times. This chain joins TRBV5-4 and TRBJ2-7; 9 nucleotides align to TRBD2. Germline CDR1 reads SGHNT; CDR2 reads YYREEE (reference sequence). This CDR3 contains 14 residues. V was clipped by 4 bases and J by 1 base; unmatched bases: 3. The CDR3 coding sequence is TGTGCCAGCAGCGTCGGACTAGCGTCCTACGAGCAGTACTTC. This codes for CASSVGLASYEQYF.

This clonotype was detected many times. The genes are TRBV20-1 and TRBJ2-2; the D call may be TRBD1 or TRBD2 (7 bases each). With 2 bases removed from V and 3 bases from J, the gap between germline ends came to 13 bases. Germline V CDR1 and CDR2: DFQATT, SNEGSKA (reference sequence). The CDR3 has 15 residues. CDR3 coding DNA: TGCAGTGCTAGAAGACAGGGAGGGGACACCGGGGAGCTGTTTTTT. This gives the protein CSARRQGGDTGELFF.

This clonotype was seen more than once but under ten times. J is TRBJ2-7 and V is TRBV9, with D hard to call. The CDR3 is 14 amino acids. In germline, CDR1 is SGDLS, CDR2 YYNGEE. Deletions cut 0 bases from V and 2 bases from J, with 9 bases between. The CDR3 sequence is CASSVGGSAYEQYF. The CDR3 DNA sequence: TGTGCCAGCAGCGTAGGTGGGTCTGCCTACGAGCAGTACTTC.

This clonotype appeared many times. The chain links TRBV19 to TRBJ1-5; possibly TRBD1 for D (5 bases). The CDR3 contains 16 residues. With 5 bases removed from V and 0 bases from J, the gap between germline ends came to 14 bases. Germline loops: CDR1 LNHDA, CDR2 SQIVND (reference sequence). The CDR3 loop reads CASSLWDGASNQPQHF. The CDR3 DNA reads as TGTGCCAGTAGTCTTTGGGACGGGGCTAGCAATCAGCCCCAGCATTTT.

This clonotype has just a few counts. The gene calls are TRBV28 and TRBJ2-6; D is uncertain. The CDR3 has 16 residues. CDR1 is MDHEN, CDR2 SYDVKM, per germline. V was trimmed by 5 bases and J by 0 bases, leaving 11 bases between them. CDR3 loop: CASSLGRNSGANVLTF. The CDR3 DNA sequence: TGTGCCAGCAGTCTCGGACGGAACTCTGGGGCCAACGTCCTGACTTTC. The entire variable domain, with the rest obtained from reference TRBV28 and TRBJ2-6, is as follows: DVKVTQSSRYLVKRTGEKVFLECVQDMDHENMFWYRQDPGLGLRLIYFSYDVKMKEKGDIPEGYSVSREKKERFSLILESASTNQTSMYLCASSLGRNSGANVLTFGAGSRLTVL.

This clonotype was seen ten or more times. This CDR3 is CSVGSREVSTYF. The CDR3 nucleotides read TGCAGCGTTGGGTCTCGGGAGGTCTCAACGTATTTT. The rearrangement links TRBV29-1 to TRBJ2-3, with 7 nucleotides matching TRBD2. Germline trimming cut 4 bases from V and 14 bases from J; bases unmatched to any gene: 12. This CDR3 spans 12 amino acids. CDR1 SQVTM and CDR2 ANQGSEA come from the germline V gene.

This clonotype was seen more than once but under ten times. The chain recombines TRBV2 with TRBJ2-3; D is ambiguous. The CDR3 consists of 13 residues. V was trimmed by 5 bases and J by 10 bases, leaving 16 bases between them. The V gene's germline CDR1 is SNHLY and CDR2 FYNNEI. The CDR3 DNA reads as TGTGCCAGCAGTCCGAACCCTTCAAGTTCGCAGTATTTT. Residues: CASSPNPSSSQYF.

Ten or more counts support this clonotype. The rearrangement joins TRBV7-2 to TRBJ2-5; D ambiguous. CDR3 size: 11 residues. Germline V gene lookup returns CDR1 SGHTA and CDR2 FQGNSA. The germline V and J ends were trimmed by 5 bases and 7 bases, with 8 bases remaining between them. CDR3 amino acids: CASSAKGTQYF. CDR3 sequence (DNA): TGTGCCAGCAGCGCCAAGGGGACCCAGTACTTC.